This T cell receptor beta chain was found in a study of cytomegalovirus exposure and HLA in healthy donors (dated by TCRdb to about 2017). Concerning the study at large: According to a later analysis, the roughly 120 validation repertoires were produced on the same platform as the roughly 600 repertoires of the first cohort. The study aimed to test whether cataloging public T cell receptors could reveal signatures of past pathogen exposure. Along with the roughly 700-subject first cohort, a separate validation cohort of roughly 110 different subjects was used. To predict cytomegalovirus infection status, the study combined high-throughput TCR immunosequencing, statistical association of individual TCRs with disease status, and machine learning. Results the study describes overall, beyond this receptor: A few of the identified cytomegalovirus-associated TCR beta chains were confirmed in vitro to be specific for cytomegalovirus antigens. Most TCR sequences were seen in very few donors, while some public TCRs were found in many individuals. In both the original and validation cohorts, the classifier was reported to diagnose cytomegalovirus status with high specificity and sensitivity. It was suggested by the authors that the approach could potentially be generalized to other disease states and immunological phenotypes. The study listed 150 to 200 TCR beta chains as associated with cytomegalovirus. In a later analysis, TCRs clustered in the first cohort were found to also tend to co-occur in the roughly 120 validation repertoires, with over 90% of cluster scores above 0. A later analysis had no HLA typing for the validation cohort, so co-occurrence there was scored across all 110 or so repertoires.

Receptors were amplified or captured by the immunoSEQ multiplex PCR assay. The study's processing was this. A statistical classification framework was built to diagnose cytomegalovirus status from the catalog of TCR beta chain sequences. The clones in this table, taken by TCRdb from immuneACCESS, are in-frame only. Not every clone is retained; where verified, under half of the shortfall comes from an unresolved V gene, and the cause of the rest is unknown. D and trimming were read from the DNA, whereas the V and J calls and clone size are those reported in that table. The sample table contains a few hundred thousand clones; only one count was recorded for approximately 90% of them. The leading ten clones occupy approximately 0.88% of the sample. Separate from the approximately 700-subject first cohort, the validation cohort of roughly 120 subjects was the group to which the donors belonged. V and J are trimmed by 5 bases and 6 bases, and the gene matches miss 5 bases of the junction. Sequences SGHRS (CDR1) and YFSETQ (CDR2) are obtained from the germline V gene. Counted from cysteine to phenylalanine, this CDR3 has 13 amino acids. The entry retains the CDR3 DNA only, 39 bases that are in frame from base 1.

About this clone itself: What antigen it recognizes has not been identified. No per-base quality is available; no much larger clone lies one base away.

The sequence derives from a young woman in good health and CMV-seronegative. Specimen: PBMCs. The rearrangement joined TRBV5-1 to TRBJ2-3, with TRBD2 identical over 8 junction bases. In nucleotides, the sequence is TGCGCCAGCAGTAGCGGGACGTGGGATACGCAGTATTTT. Translated, this is CASSSGTWDTQYF.